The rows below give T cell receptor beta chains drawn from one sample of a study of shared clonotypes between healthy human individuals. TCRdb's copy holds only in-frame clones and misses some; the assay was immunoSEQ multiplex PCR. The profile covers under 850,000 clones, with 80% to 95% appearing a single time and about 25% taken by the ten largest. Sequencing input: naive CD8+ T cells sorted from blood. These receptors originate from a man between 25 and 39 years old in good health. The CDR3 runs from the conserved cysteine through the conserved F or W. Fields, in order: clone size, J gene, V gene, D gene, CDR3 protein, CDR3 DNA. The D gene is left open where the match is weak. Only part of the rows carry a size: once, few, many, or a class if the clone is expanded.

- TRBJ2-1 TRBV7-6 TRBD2 CASSLGTSGSNEQFF TGTGCCAGCAGCTTGGGGACTAGCGGGAGCAATGAGCAGTTCTTC
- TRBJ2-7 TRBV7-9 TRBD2 CASSLTLAGDEQYF TGTGCCAGCAGCTTAACCCTAGCGGGAGACGAGCAGTACTTC
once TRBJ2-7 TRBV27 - CASSLTSLYEQYF TGTGCCAGCAGTTTAACTAGTCTCTACGAGCAGTACTTC
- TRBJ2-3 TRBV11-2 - CASSLPRGDTQYF TGTGCCAGCAGCCTCCCCCGGGGAGATACGCAGTATTTT
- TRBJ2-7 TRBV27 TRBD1 CASRAWTGASYEQYF TGTGCCAGCAGGGCCTGGACAGGGGCCTCCTACGAGCAGTACTTC
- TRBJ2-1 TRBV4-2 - CASSQEGLDGGNEQFF TGTGCCAGCAGCCAAGAGGGGCTAGACGGAGGAAATGAGCAGTTCTTC
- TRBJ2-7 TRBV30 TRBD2 CACKLAALRFEQYF TGTGCCTGCAAACTAGCGGCACTACGATTCGAGCAGTACTTC
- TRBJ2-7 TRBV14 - CASSPTGTWGDEQYF TGTGCCAGCAGCCCGACGGGGACATGGGGGGACGAGCAGTACTTC
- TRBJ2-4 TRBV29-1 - CSGAGTADLAKNIQYF TGCAGCGGAGCCGGGACGGCAGATCTAGCCAAAAACATTCAGTACTTC
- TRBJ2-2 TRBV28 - CASSFITNTGELFF TGTGCCAGCAGTTTTATCACGAACACCGGGGAGCTGTTTTTT
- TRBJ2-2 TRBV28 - CASSLLSGADTGELFF TGTGCCAGCAGTTTGTTATCGGGGGCGGACACCGGGGAGCTGTTTTTT
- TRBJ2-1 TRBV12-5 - CASGLVQAGEQFF TGTGCTAGTGGTTTGGTACAGGCGGGTGAGCAGTTCTTC
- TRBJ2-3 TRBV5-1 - CASSSGAGEITDTQYF TGCGCCAGCAGCTCGGGGGCGGGAGAAATCACAGATACGCAGTATTTT
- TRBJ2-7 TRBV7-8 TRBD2 CASSEGVTGGEQYF TGTGCCAGCAGCGAAGGGGTTACGGGGGGCGAGCAGTACTTC
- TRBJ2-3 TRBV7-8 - CASSLFGGTSTDTQYF TGTGCCAGCAGCTTATTTGGCGGGACTAGCACAGATACGCAGTATTTT
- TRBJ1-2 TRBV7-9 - CASSLRVNYGYTF TGTGCCAGCAGCTTAAGGGTAAACTATGGCTACACCTTC
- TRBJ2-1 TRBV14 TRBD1 CASSQEDPGQAYNEQFF TGTGCCAGCAGCCAAGAAGATCCGGGACAGGCCTACAATGAGCAGTTCTTC
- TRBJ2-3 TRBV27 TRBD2 CASSFGLAERGTDTQYF TGTGCCAGCAGTTTCGGACTAGCGGAGAGAGGCACAGATACGCAGTATTTT
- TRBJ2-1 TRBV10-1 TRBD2 CASSVLAGGPRDEQFF TGCGCCAGCAGTGTTCTAGCGGGAGGGCCCAGGGATGAGCAGTTCTTC
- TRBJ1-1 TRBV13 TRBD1 CASSSGQGISEAFF TGTGCCAGCAGCTCCGGACAGGGAATTTCTGAAGCTTTCTTT
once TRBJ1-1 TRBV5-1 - CASSLIRPNFNMNTEAFF TGCGCCAGCAGCTTGATCAGGCCAAACTTTAACATGAACACTGAAGCTTTCTTT
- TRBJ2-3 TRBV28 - CASSLGSGAGTDTQYF TGTGCCAGCAGTTTAGGGTCGGGAGCTGGCACAGATACGCAGTATTTT
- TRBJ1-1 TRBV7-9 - CASSLIGTMNTEAFF TGTGCCAGCAGCTTAATAGGAACCATGAACACTGAAGCTTTCTTT
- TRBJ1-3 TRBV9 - CASSSSGGLAGNTIYF TGTGCCAGCAGCTCCAGTGGTGGGCTCGCTGGAAACACCATATATTTT
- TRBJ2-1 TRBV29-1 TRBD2 CSVTRTSETYNEQFF TGCAGCGTTACAAGGACTAGCGAAACCTACAATGAGCAGTTCTTC
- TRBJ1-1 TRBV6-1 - CASSEEGIIGMNTEAFF TGTGCCAGCAGCGAAGAGGGGATAATTGGAATGAACACTGAAGCTTTCTTT
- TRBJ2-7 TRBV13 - CASSFRDYEQYF TGTGCCAGCAGCTTCCGGGACTACGAGCAGTACTTC
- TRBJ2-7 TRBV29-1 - CSVGNWSGYEQYF TGCAGCGTTGGGAATTGGTCAGGATACGAGCAGTACTTC